This TCR beta chain was retrieved from a study of blood T cells in healthy people across ages. The study's findings and limits: Strong correlation existed between TCR beta diversity and naive T cell percentage. Unknown CMV status may confound age-related changes in expanded clones.

Points on this clonotype: Its specificity is not known.

CDR3 length equals 14 residues. Through a sample-barcoded 5' primer and a J-beta primer mix, a second PCR was run for 7 to 11 cycles. One entry per CDR3 protein, called by TCRdb with MiXCR from the 5' RACE reads. The repertoire holds hundreds of thousands of distinct CDR3 sequences, with around three fifths as singletons. This sequence originates from a man in his 60s in good health. The sequenced sample was blood. The chain recombines TRBV12-3 or TRBV12-4 with TRBJ2-7; 7 bases are a match to TRBD1. The DNA matches TRBJ2-5 better at its end, which makes the J call doubtful. CDR3 sequence: CASSLGRQGETQYF. CDR3 bases: TGTGCCAGCAGTTTAGGGCGACAGGGAGAGACCCAGTACTTC.